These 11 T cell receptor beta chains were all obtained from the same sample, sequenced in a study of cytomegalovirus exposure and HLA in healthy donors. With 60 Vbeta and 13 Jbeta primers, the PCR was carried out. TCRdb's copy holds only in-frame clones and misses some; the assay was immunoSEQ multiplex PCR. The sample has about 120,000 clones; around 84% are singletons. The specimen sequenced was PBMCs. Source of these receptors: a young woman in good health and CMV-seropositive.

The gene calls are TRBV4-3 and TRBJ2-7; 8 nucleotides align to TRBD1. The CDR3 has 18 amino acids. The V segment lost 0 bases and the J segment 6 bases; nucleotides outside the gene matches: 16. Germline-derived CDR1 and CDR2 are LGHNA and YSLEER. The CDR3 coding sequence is TGCGCCAGCAGCCAAGATCAGTCCGGGACAGGCGCCTCTTTCGAGCAGTACTTC. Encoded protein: CASSQDQSGTGASFEQYF.

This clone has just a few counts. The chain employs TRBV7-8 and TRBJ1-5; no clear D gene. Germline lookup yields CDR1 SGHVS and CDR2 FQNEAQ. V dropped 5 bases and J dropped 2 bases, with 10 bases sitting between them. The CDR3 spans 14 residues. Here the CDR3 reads CASSEGKGNQPQHF. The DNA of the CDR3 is TGTGCCAGCAGCGAGGGAAAGGGCAATCAGCCCCAGCATTTT.

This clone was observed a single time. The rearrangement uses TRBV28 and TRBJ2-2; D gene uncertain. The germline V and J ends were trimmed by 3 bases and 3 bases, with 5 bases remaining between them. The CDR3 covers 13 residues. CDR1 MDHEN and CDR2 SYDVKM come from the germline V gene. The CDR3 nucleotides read TGTGCCAGCAGTTTTGCAGACACCGGGGAGCTGTTTTTT. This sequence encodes CASSFADTGELFF.

In nucleotides, the CDR3 is TGTGCCAGTGCCCTGACAGGCTCCTACGAGCAGTACTTC. This codes for CASALTGSYEQYF. V gene TRBV19 combines with J gene TRBJ2-7; TRBD1 is a possible D gene (6 bases). The V and J ends lost 8 bases and 0 bases respectively, with 11 bases between them. Germline assignment: CDR1 LNHDA and CDR2 SQIVND (reference sequence). This CDR3 has 13 residues.

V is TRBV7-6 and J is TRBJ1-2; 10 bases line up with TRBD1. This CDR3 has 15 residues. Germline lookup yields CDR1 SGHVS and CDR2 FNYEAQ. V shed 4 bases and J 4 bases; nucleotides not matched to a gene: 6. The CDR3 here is CASSYGQGVGYGYTF. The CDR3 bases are TGTGCCAGCAGCTACGGACAGGGGGTCGGCTATGGCTACACCTTC.

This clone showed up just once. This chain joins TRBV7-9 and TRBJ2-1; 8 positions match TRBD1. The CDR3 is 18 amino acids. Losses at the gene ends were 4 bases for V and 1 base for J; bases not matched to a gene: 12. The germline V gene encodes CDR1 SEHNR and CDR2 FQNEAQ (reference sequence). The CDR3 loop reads CASSSRGPIFNSYNEQFF. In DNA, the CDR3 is TGTGCCAGCAGCTCCAGGGGGCCCATTTTTAATTCCTACAATGAGCAGTTCTTC.

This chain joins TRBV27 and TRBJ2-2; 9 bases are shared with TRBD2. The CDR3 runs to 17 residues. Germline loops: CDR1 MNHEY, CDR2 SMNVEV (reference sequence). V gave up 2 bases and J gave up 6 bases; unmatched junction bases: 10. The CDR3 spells CASSLLSPSGAAGELFF. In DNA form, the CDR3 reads TGTGCCAGCAGTTTACTCTCTCCTAGCGGGGCGGCCGGGGAGCTGTTTTTT.

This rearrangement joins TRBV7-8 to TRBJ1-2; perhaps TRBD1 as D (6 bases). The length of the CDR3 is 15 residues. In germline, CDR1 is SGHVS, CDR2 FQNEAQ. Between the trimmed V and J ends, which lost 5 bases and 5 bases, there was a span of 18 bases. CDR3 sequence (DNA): TGTGCCAGCAGCCCTTCATGGGGGCGTAGTTATGGCTACACCTTC. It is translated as CASSPSWGRSYGYTF.

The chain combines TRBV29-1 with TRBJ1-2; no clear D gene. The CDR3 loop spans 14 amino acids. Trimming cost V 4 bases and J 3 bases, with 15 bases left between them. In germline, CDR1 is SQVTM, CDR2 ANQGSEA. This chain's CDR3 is CSVGSQATHYGYTF. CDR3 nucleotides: TGCAGCGTTGGGTCCCAGGCAACTCACTATGGCTACACCTTC.

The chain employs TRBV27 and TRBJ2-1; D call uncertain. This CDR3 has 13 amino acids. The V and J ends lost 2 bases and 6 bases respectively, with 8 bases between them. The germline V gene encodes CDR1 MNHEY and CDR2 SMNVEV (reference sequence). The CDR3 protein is CASSLISSNEQFF. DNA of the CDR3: TGTGCCAGCAGTTTAATAAGCTCCAATGAGCAGTTCTTC.

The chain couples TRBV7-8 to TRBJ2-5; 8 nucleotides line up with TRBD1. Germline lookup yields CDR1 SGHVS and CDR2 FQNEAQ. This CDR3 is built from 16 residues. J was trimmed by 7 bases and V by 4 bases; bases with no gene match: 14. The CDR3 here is CASSSRPGTGPGTQYF. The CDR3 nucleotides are TGTGCCAGCAGCTCCCGTCCCGGGACAGGACCGGGGACCCAGTACTTC.